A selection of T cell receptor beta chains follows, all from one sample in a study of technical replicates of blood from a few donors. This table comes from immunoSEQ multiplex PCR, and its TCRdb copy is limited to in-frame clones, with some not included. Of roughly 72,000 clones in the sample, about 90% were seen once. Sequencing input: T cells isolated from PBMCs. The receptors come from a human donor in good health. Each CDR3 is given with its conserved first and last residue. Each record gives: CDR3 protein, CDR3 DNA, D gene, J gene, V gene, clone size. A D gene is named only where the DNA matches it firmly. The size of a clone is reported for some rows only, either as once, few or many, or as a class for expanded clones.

CASSYSEGANYGYTF,TGTGCCAGCAGTTACTCGGAGGGAGCCAACTATGGCTACACCTTC,.,TRBJ1-2,TRBV6-5,.
CASSQGAGVEQFF,TGCGCCAGCAGCCAAGGTGCGGGTGTTGAGCAGTTCTTC,.,TRBJ2-1,TRBV4-1,.
CASSMADFPYEQYF,TGTGCCAGTAGTATGGCAGACTTTCCTTACGAGCAGTACTTC,.,TRBJ2-7,TRBV19,once
CASSLTSGRANEQFF,TGTGCCAGCAGCTTGACTAGCGGGAGGGCCAATGAGCAGTTCTTC,TRBD2,TRBJ2-1,TRBV5-4,once
CASRLAGGNEQFF,TGCGCCAGCAGACTAGCGGGAGGCAATGAGCAGTTCTTC,TRBD2,TRBJ2-1,TRBV5-1,.
CASSLYRGVYEQYF,TGTGCCAGCAGCTTGTACAGGGGGGTCTACGAGCAGTACTTC,TRBD1,TRBJ2-7,TRBV5-6,.
CASSPIDNEQFF,TGTGCCAGCAGCCCCATAGACAATGAGCAGTTCTTC,.,TRBJ2-1,TRBV7-9,.
CAWSTGLGYTF,TGTGCCTGGAGTACAGGGTTGGGCTACACCTTC,.,TRBJ1-2,TRBV30,.
CASSPGLAGYGDEQYF,TGTGCCAGCTCACCGGGACTAGCGGGATACGGGGACGAGCAGTACTTC,TRBD2,TRBJ2-7,TRBV18,.
CASRQGYGYTF,TGTGCCAGCAGACAGGGCTATGGCTACACCTTC,.,TRBJ1-2,TRBV6-5,.
CASSDSTPSGPTGELFF,TGTGCCAGCAGTGACTCGACACCGAGCGGGCCCACCGGGGAGCTGTTTTTT,.,TRBJ2-2,TRBV6-4,.
CASSMDGGSYNEQFF,TGCGCCAGCAGCATGGACGGAGGCTCCTACAATGAGCAGTTCTTC,.,TRBJ2-1,TRBV5-1,.
CAISEGREGTDTQYF,TGTGCCATCAGTGAGGGTCGGGAGGGCACAGATACGCAGTATTTT,TRBD2,TRBJ2-3,TRBV10-3,.
CASSSGGASYGYTF,TGTGCCAGCAGTTCAGGGGGCGCGAGCTATGGCTACACCTTC,TRBD1,TRBJ1-2,TRBV6-4,.
CASSLLSSPNTGELFF,TGTGCCAGCAGCTTATTGTCTAGCCCGAACACCGGGGAGCTGTTTTTT,.,TRBJ2-2,TRBV11-2,.
CSVAPGTGTYEQYF,TGCAGCGTTGCCCCGGGGACAGGTACCTACGAGCAGTACTTC,TRBD1,TRBJ2-7,TRBV29-1,.
CAWRSGSTDTQYF,TGTGCCTGGAGGTCGGGGAGCACAGATACGCAGTATTTT,.,TRBJ2-3,TRBV30,.
CASSLEGVVTEAFF,TGTGCCAGCAGCTTAGAGGGGGTAGTCACTGAAGCTTTCTTT,.,TRBJ1-1,TRBV7-2,.
CASSLPLAGTGGEQFF,TGTGCCAGCAGCTTACCCCTAGCGGGGACCGGGGGTGAGCAGTTCTTC,TRBD2,TRBJ2-1,TRBV7-9,.
CSVELLDRDSSYEQYF,TGCAGCGTTGAACTCCTAGACAGGGATTCTTCCTACGAGCAGTACTTC,TRBD1,TRBJ2-7,TRBV29-1,.
CASSLGLAGYNEQFF,TGCGCCAGCAGCCTCGGGCTAGCGGGATACAATGAGCAGTTCTTC,TRBD2,TRBJ2-1,TRBV5-1,.
CASMLKGDPFEKLFF,TGTGCCAGCATGCTCAAGGGGGACCCTTTTGAAAAACTGTTTTTT,.,TRBJ1-4,TRBV5-6,.
CASSDFSGTNNEQFF,TGTGCCAGCAGTGATTTCTCGGGAACCAACAATGAGCAGTTCTTC,.,TRBJ2-1,TRBV25-1,.
CSGGQGPEQYF,TGCAGCGGGGGACAGGGCCCGGAGCAGTACTTC,TRBD1,TRBJ2-7,TRBV29-1,.
CASSQAYNEQFF,TGCGCCAGCAGCCAAGCTTACAATGAGCAGTTCTTC,.,TRBJ2-1,TRBV4-1,once
CASSTSGLLIGELFF,TGTGCCAGTTCCACTAGCGGGTTATTGATCGGGGAGCTGTTTTTT,TRBD2,TRBJ2-2,TRBV9,few
CASSQSAGFGNTIYF,TGTGCCAGCAGCCAATCAGCGGGGTTTGGAAACACCATATATTTT,.,TRBJ1-3,TRBV16,.
CASSGAGVPNTGELFF,TGTGCCAGCAGCGGAGCAGGGGTCCCGAACACCGGGGAGCTGTTTTTT,.,TRBJ2-2,TRBV9,.
CASSILAGGHEQYF,TGTGCCAGTAGTATCCTAGCGGGAGGGCACGAGCAGTACTTC,TRBD2,TRBJ2-7,TRBV19,.